This TCR beta chain was sequenced during a study of blood T cell repertoires in COVID-19. Background on the study: COVID-19 samples from acute and convalescent phases originated in the United States, Italy and Spain. T cells, B-cell-depleted T cells, or PBMCs provided the cDNA or gDNA that served as material.

In the authors' workflow: Estimation of nucleated cell counts was performed using reference gene primer amplification. Clones were sequenced by immunoSEQ multiplex PCR, and TCRdb holds only the in-frame ones, with some missing. The D gene and trimming were derived from the DNA, and the V and J assignments and clone size from that table. Altogether about 160,000 clones are present, roughly 80% being singletons, with the ten largest covering around 2.8%. The sequenced sample was peripheral blood. The TCR comes from a man between 65 and 80 years old with acute or convalescent COVID-19.

CDR3 region: CASSSPEGLRLDGYTF. CDR3 DNA: TGTGCCAGCAGTTCCCCGGAGGGTTTACGGCTCGATGGCTACACCTTC. This chain uses TRBV28 with TRBJ1-2, with D uncertain. Germline V gives CDR1 MDHEN, CDR2 SYDVKM. Deletions cut 4 bases from V and 6 bases from J, with 21 bases between. There are 16 residues in the CDR3.